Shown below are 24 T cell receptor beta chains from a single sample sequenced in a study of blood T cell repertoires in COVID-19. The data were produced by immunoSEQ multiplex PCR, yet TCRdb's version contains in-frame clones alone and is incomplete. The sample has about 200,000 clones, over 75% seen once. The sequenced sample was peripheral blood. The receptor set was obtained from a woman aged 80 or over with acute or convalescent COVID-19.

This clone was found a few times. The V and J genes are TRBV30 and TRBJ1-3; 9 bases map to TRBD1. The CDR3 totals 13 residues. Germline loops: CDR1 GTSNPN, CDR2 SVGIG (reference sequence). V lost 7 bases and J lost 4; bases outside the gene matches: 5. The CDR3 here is CAYRGQGGNTIYF. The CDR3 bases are TGTGCCTACCGGGGACAGGGCGGAAACACCATATATTTT. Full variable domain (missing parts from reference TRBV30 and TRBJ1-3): SQTIHQWPATLVQPVGSPLSLECTVEGTSNPNLYWYRQAAGRGLQLLFYSVGIGQISSEVPQNLSASRPQDRQFILSSKKLLLSDSGFYLCAYRGQGGNTIYFGEGSWLTVV.

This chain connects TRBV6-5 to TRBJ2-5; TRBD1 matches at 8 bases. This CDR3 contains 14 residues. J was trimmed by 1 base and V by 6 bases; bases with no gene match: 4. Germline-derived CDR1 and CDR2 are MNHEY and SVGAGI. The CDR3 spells CASRLTGAQETQYF. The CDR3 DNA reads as TGTGCCAGCAGATTGACAGGGGCCCAAGAGACCCAGTACTTC.

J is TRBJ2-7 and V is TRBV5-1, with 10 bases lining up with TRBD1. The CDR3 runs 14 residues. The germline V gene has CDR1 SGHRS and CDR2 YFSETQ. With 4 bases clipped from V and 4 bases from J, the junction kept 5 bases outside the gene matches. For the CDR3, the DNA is TGCGCCAGCAGCCCCCGACAGGGGGCATACGAGCAGTACTTC. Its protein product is CASSPRQGAYEQYF.

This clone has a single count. The CDR3 spells CASSPLLGPTSQETQYF. The DNA for the CDR3 is TGTGCCAGCTCACCCCTACTAGGACCGACGAGCCAAGAGACCCAGTACTTC. The chain uses TRBV18 and TRBJ2-5; TRBD2 might be the D (5 bases). Between the trimmed V and J ends, which lost 3 bases and 1 base, there was a span of 18 bases. The CDR3 consists of 17 residues. Germline CDR1 KGHSH, CDR2 LQKENI. Filled out from reference TRBV18 and TRBJ2-5, the complete variable domain reads NAGVMQNPRHLVRRRGQEARLRCSPMKGHSHVYWYRQLPEEGLKFMVYLQKENIIDESGMPKERFSAEFPKEGPSILRIQQVVRGDSAAYFCASSPLLGPTSQETQYFGPGTRLLVL.

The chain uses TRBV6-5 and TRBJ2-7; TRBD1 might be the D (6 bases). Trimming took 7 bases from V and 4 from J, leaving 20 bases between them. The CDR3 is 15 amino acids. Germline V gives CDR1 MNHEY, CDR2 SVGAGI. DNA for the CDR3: TGTGCCAGCACCCTGAAGGACAGTGACGTTTACGAGCAGTACTTC. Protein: CASTLKDSDVYEQYF.

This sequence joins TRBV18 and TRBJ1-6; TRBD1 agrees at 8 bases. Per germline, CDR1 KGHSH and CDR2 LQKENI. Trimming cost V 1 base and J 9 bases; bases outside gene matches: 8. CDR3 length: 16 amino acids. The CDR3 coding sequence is TGTGCCAGCTCACCACGGGCAGGGGGCGCGAGTTCACCCCTCCACTTT. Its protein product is CASSPRAGGASSPLHF.

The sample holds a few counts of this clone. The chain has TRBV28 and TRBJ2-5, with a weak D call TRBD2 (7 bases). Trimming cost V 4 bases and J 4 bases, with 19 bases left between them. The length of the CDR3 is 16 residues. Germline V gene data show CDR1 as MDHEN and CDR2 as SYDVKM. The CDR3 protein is CASSYPRGGGGETQYF. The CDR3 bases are TGTGCCAGCAGTTATCCCCGGGGAGGGGGGGGAGAGACCCAGTACTTC.

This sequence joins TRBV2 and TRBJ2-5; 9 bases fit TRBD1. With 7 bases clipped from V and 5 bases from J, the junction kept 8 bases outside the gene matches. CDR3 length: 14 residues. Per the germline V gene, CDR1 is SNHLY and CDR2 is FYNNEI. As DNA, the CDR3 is TGTGCCAGCACCGCACAGGGGGCCAGGGAGACCCAGTACTTC. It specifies CASTAQGARETQYF.

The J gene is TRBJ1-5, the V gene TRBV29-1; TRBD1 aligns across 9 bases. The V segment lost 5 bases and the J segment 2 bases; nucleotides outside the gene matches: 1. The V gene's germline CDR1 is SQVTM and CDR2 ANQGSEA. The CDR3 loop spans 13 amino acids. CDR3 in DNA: TGCAGCGTTAGGACAGGGGGCAATCAGCCCCAGCATTTT. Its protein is CSVRTGGNQPQHF.

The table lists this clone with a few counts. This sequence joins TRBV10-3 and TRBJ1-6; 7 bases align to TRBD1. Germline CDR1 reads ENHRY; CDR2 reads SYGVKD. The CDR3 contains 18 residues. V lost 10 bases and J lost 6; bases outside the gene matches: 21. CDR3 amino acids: CATNSRVETGQSNSPLHF. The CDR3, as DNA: TGTGCCACGAATTCACGGGTCGAGACGGGACAGTCTAATTCACCCCTCCACTTT.

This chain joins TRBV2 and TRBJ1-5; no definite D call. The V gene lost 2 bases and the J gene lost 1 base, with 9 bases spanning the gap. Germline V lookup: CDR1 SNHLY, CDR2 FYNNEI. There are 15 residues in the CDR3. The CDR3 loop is CASSEREGSNQPQHF. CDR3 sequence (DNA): TGTGCCAGCAGTGAAAGGGAGGGCAGCAATCAGCCCCAGCATTTT.

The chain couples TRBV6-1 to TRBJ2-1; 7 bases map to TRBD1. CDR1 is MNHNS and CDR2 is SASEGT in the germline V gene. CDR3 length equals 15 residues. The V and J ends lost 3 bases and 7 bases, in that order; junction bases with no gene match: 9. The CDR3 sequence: CASSDEQGRQNEQFF. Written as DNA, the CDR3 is TGTGCCAGCAGTGATGAACAGGGGCGTCAAAATGAGCAGTTCTTC.

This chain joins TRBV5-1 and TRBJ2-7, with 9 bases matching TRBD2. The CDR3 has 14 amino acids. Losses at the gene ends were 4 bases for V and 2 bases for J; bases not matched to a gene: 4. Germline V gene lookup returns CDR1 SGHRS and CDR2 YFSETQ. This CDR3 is CASSRTSAAYEQYF. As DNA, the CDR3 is TGCGCCAGCAGCAGGACTAGCGCCGCCTACGAGCAGTACTTC.

This chain's CDR3 is CASSRDRRLENTGELFF. The CDR3, as DNA: TGTGCCAGCAGTCGAGATAGGCGACTAGAGAACACCGGGGAGCTGTTTTTT. This chain connects TRBV27 to TRBJ2-2; tentatively, D is TRBD2 (6 bases). The CDR3 runs to 17 residues. The germline gives CDR1 MNHEY, CDR2 SMNVEV (reference sequence). Trimming left V 5 bases short and J 1 base short, with 17 bases between.

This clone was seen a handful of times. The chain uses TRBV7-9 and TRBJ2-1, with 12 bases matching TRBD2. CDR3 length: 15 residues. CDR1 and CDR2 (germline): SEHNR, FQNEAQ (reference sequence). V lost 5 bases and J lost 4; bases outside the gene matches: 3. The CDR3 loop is CASSPGLAGYNEQFF. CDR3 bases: TGTGCCAGCAGCCCCGGACTAGCGGGGTACAATGAGCAGTTCTTC.

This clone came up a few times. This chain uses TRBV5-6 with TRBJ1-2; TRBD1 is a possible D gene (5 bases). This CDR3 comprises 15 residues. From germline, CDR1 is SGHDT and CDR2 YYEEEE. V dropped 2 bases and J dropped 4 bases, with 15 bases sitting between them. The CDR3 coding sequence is TGTGCCAGCAGCTTAGGAGACACCGGGGGCTATGGCTACACCTTC. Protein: CASSLGDTGGYGYTF. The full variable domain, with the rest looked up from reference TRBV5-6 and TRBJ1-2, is DAGVTQSPTHLIKTRGQQVTLRCSPKSGHDTVSWYQQALGQGPQFIFQYYEEEERQRGNFPDRFSGHQFPNYSSELNVNALLLGDSALYLCASSLGDTGGYGYTFGSGTRLTVV.

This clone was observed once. In DNA, the CDR3 is TGTGCCAGCACTTCCAAGGTGGCAGGAGAGCAGTACTTC. Encoded protein: CASTSKVAGEQYF. The chain uses TRBV28 and TRBJ2-7; D call uncertain. Germline V gives CDR1 MDHEN, CDR2 SYDVKM. The CDR3 consists of 13 residues. Trimming took off 7 bases at V and 7 bases at J, with 17 bases between the two ends.

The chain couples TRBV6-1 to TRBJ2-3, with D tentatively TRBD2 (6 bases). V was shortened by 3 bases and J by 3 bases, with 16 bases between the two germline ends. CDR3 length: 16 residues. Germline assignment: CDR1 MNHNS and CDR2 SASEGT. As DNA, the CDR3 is TGTGCCAGCAGTGAGTCGATGGCTCGGGGGACAGATACGCAGTATTTT. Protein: CASSESMARGTDTQYF.

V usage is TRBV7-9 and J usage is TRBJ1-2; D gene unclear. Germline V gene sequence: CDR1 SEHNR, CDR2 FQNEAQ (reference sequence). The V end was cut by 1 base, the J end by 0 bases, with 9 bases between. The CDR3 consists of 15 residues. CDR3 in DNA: TGTGCCAGCAGCTTAGGTTCAATTCCTAACTATGGCTACACCTTC. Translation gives CASSLGSIPNYGYTF.

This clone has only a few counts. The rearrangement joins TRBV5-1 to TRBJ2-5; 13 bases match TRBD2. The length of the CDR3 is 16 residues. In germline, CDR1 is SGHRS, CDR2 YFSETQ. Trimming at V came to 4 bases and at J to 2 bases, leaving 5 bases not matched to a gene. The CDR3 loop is CASSPGLAGEQETQYF. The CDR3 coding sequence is TGCGCCAGCAGCCCCGGACTAGCGGGGGAGCAAGAGACCCAGTACTTC.

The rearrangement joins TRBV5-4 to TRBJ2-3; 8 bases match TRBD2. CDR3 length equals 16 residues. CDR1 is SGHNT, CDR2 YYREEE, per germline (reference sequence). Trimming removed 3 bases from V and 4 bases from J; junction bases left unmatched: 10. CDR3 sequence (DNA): TGTGCCAGCAGCTGGGGACTAGGAGAGGTTGCAGATACGCAGTATTTT. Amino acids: CASSWGLGEVADTQYF.

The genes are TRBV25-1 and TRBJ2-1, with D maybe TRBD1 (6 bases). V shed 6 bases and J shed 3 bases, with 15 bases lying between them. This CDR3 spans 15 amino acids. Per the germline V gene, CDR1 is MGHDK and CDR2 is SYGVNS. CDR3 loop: CASSTFGTHYNEQFF. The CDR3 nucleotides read TGTGCCAGCAGCACCTTCGGGACACACTACAATGAGCAGTTCTTC.

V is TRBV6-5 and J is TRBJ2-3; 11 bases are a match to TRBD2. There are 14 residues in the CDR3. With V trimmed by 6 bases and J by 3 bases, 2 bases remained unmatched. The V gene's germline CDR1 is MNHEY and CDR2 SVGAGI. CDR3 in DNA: TGTGCCAGCAGGACTAGCGGGGAAACAGATACGCAGTATTTT. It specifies CASRTSGETDTQYF.

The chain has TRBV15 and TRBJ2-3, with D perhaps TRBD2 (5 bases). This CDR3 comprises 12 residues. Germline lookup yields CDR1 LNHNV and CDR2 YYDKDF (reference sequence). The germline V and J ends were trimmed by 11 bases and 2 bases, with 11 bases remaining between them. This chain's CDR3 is CAVGEPTDTQYF. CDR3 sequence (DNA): TGTGCCGTCGGGGAGCCCACAGATACGCAGTATTTT. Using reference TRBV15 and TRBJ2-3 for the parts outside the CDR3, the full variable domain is DAMVIQNPRYQVTQFGKPVTLSCSQTLNHNVMYWYQQKSSQAPKLLFHYYDKDFNNEADTPDNFQSRRPNTSFCFLDIRSPGLGDTAMYLCAVGEPTDTQYFGPGTRLTVL.